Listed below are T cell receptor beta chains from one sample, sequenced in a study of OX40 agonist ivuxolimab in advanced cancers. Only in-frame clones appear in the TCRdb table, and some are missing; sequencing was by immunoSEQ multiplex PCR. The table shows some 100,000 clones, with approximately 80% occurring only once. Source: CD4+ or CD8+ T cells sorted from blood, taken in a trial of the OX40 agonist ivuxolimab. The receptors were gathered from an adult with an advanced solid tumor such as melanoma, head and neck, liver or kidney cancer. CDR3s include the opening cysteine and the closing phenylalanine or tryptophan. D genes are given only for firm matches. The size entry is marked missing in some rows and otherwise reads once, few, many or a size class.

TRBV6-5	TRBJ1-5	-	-	TGTGCCAGCAGTCGAGTGCTGGCTGAGCCCCAGCATTTT	CASSRVLAEPQHF
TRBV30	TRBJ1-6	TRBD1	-	TGTGCCTGGAGTGTAGGGGACAGGAATTCACCCCTCCACTTT	CAWSVGDRNSPLHF
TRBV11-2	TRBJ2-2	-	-	TGTGCCAGCAGCTTAGTAACATTGAACACCGGGGAGCTGTTTTTT	CASSLVTLNTGELFF
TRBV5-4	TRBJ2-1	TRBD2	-	TGTGCCAGCAGCTTGGGAGGATTAGCGGGGGGTCTGAATGAGCAGTTCTTC	CASSLGGLAGGLNEQFF
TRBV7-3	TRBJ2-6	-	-	TGTGCCAGCAGCTTAGAAATCTCTGGGGCCAACGTCCTGACTTTC	CASSLEISGANVLTF
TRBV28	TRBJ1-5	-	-	TGTGCCTCCCGCCCTCAGGGGATCAATCAGCCCCAGCATTTT	CASRPQGINQPQHF
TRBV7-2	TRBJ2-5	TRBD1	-	TGTGCCAGCAGCTTAGCTGGACAGGGGTCGGAGACCCAGTACTTC	CASSLAGQGSETQYF
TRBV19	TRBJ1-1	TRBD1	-	TGTGCCAGTAGAAGGGGGACAGAGAACACTGAAGCTTTCTTT	CASRRGTENTEAFF
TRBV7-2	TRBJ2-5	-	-	TGTGCCAGCAGCCCGCGGGCGTCGGACGGCCCCCAAAAGACCCAGTACTTC	CASSPRASDGPQKTQYF
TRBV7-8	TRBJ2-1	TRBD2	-	TGTGCCAGCAGCCGTCTAGCGGAGTACAATGAGCAGTTCTTC	CASSRLAEYNEQFF
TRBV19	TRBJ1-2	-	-	TGTGCCAGTAGTACTGACGGGAACTATGGCTACACCTTC	CASSTDGNYGYTF
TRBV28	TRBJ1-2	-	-	TGTGCCAGCGGGCAACCGGGACTTGGCTACACCTTC	CASGQPGLGYTF
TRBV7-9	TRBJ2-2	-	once	TGTGCCAGCAGCTTAGCGGAAACGGGGGAGCTGTTTTTT	CASSLAETGELFF
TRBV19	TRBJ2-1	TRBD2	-	TGTGCCAGTAGTCTAGGACTAGCGGGGGGGCTATACAATGAGCAGTTCTTC	CASSLGLAGGLYNEQFF
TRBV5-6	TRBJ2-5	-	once	TGTGCCAGCAGCTTGCCGACAGGCCAAGAGACCCAGTACTTC	CASSLPTGQETQYF
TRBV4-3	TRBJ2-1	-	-	TGCGCCAGCAGCCAAGCTTGGGACGGAAACTACAATGAGCAGTTCTTC	CASSQAWDGNYNEQFF
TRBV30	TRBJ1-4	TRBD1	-	TGTGCCTGGAGTAGGGGACAGATCGGTGAAAAACTGTTTTTT	CAWSRGQIGEKLFF
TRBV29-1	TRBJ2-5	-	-	TGCAGCGTTGATCCGAGCGGACAAGAGACCCAGTACTTC	CSVDPSGQETQYF
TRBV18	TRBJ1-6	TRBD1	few	TGTGCCAGCTCACCTAATACAGGGGCGGATAATTCACCCCTCCACTTT	CASSPNTGADNSPLHF
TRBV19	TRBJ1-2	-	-	TGTGCCAGCCGCATACTCCATGGTCCCTATGGCTACACCTTC	CASRILHGPYGYTF
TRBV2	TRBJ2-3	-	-	TGTGCCAGCAGGTACAGGAGCACAGATACGCAGTATTTT	CASRYRSTDTQYF